The 13 T cell receptor beta chains in this list originate from one sample, sequenced in a study of identical twins. Via MiXCR, TCRdb re-called the 5' RACE reads, giving one row per CDR3 protein. This table has approximately 220,000 distinct CDR3 sequences, around 9.6% appearing once. The sample consisted of memory (CD45RO+) T cells sorted from blood. The receptors here all came from a woman aged 18-35 years in good health.

This clonotype has just a few counts. The CDR3 is CASTTRDRASGYTF. DNA for the CDR3: TGTGCCAGCACTACGCGGGACAGGGCAAGTGGCTACACCTTC. The chain has TRBV6-2 or TRBV6-3 and TRBJ1-2; TRBD1 matches 9 bases. V was pared by 7 bases and J by 7 bases, with 10 bases of the junction left unmatched. Germline V gene lookup returns CDR1 MNHEY and CDR2 SVGEGT. This CDR3 is built from 14 residues.

The V gene is TRBV30, the J gene TRBJ2-4; 10 bases are shared with TRBD2. The CDR3 has 13 amino acids. V trimming: 3 bases; J trimming: 6 bases; junction bases outside the gene matches: 2. CDR1 GTSNPN and CDR2 SVGIG come from the germline V gene (reference sequence). DNA of the CDR3: TGTGCCTGGAGCCTAGCGGGAGCAAACATTCAGTACTTC. Translating gives CAWSLAGANIQYF.

This clonotype was counted between two and nine times. The chain combines TRBV12-3 or TRBV12-4 with TRBJ2-1; D unresolved. The CDR3 has 14 residues. Between the trimmed V and J ends, which lost 10 bases and 3 bases, there was a span of 16 bases. CDR3 nucleotide sequence: TGTGCCACCTTTCCTACCTTGGACTACAATGAGCAGTTCTTC. It yields the protein CATFPTLDYNEQFF.

This clonotype came up a few times. The V call is TRBV5-1, the J call TRBJ2-7; D may match TRBD1 or TRBD2 (6 bases each). Germline V gene data show CDR1 as SGHRS and CDR2 as YFSETQ. CDR3 length: 14 residues. The V end was cut by 0 bases, the J end by 6 bases, with 13 bases between. CDR3 in DNA: TGCGCCAGCAGCTTGGAGGTGGGGGGCGGCGAGCAGTACTTC. It translates to CASSLEVGGGEQYF.

The table lists this clonotype with a few counts. V and J are TRBV29-1 and TRBJ2-2, with D perhaps TRBD1 or TRBD2 (7 bases each). Trimming cost V 7 bases and J 0 bases, with 18 bases left between them. The CDR3 totals 16 residues. Germline-derived CDR1 and CDR2 are SQVTM and ANQGSEA. The CDR3 DNA reads as TGCAGCGCAGGGGGGGCCGGGACAACGAACACCGGGGAGCTGTTTTTT. Its protein product is CSAGGAGTTNTGELFF.

This clonotype was observed at least ten times. The CDR3 bases are TGCGCCAGCAGCTTGGGGTTTCAGGGCAGTGAGCAGTTCTTC. It encodes CASSLGFQGSEQFF. This chain joins TRBV5-1 and TRBJ2-1; possibly TRBD1 for D (5 bases). Germline CDR1 and CDR2: SGHRS and YFSETQ. Trimming left V 0 bases short and J 9 bases short, with 13 bases between. The CDR3 is 14 residues long.

The chain combines TRBV5-6 with TRBJ2-6; no clear D gene. Trimming stripped 2 bases from V and 3 bases from J, with 3 bases between. Germline V CDR1 and CDR2: SGHDT, YYEEEE. This CDR3 spans 13 amino acids. CDR3 DNA sequence: TGTGCCAGCAGCTTATATGGGGCCAACGTCCTGACTTTC. This translates into CASSLYGANVLTF. Full variable domain (rest looked up from reference TRBV5-6 and TRBJ2-6): DAGVTQSPTHLIKTRGQQVTLRCSPKSGHDTVSWYQQALGQGPQFIFQYYEEEERQRGNFPDRFSGHQFPNYSSELNVNALLLGDSALYLCASSLYGANVLTFGAGSRLTVL.

This clonotype was observed many times. V is TRBV5-5 and J is TRBJ1-5; the D gene is possibly TRBD1 (6 bases). CDR3 length equals 15 residues. CDR1 SGHKS and CDR2 YYEKEE come from the germline V gene (reference sequence). V lost 2 bases and J lost 2, with 11 bases in between. The CDR3 DNA reads as TGTGCCAGCAGCTTCCGGGACAACGGCAATCAGCCCCAGCATTTT. Its translation is CASSFRDNGNQPQHF. The complete variable domain, with remaining parts taken from reference TRBV5-5 and TRBJ1-5, reads DAGVTQSPTHLIKTRGQQVTLRCSPISGHKSVSWYQQVLGQGPQFIFQYYEKEERGRGNFPDRFSARQFPNYSSELNVNALLLGDSALYLCASSFRDNGNQPQHFGDGTRLSIL.

J is TRBJ2-1 and V is TRBV7-8; TRBD2 aligns across 7 bases. The V and J ends lost 4 bases and 2 bases, in that order; junction bases with no gene match: 11. The CDR3 is made up of 17 amino acids. Per the germline V gene, CDR1 is SGHVS and CDR2 is FQNEAQ. The CDR3: CASSYPSSGKAYNEQFF. The CDR3 nucleotides are TGTGCCAGCAGCTACCCATCGAGCGGGAAAGCCTACAATGAGCAGTTCTTC.

This clonotype has a count of ten or more. The gene calls are TRBV27 and TRBJ1-2; no clear D gene. This CDR3 has 12 residues. CDR1 is MNHEY and CDR2 is SMNVEV in the germline V gene (reference sequence). The V gene lost 0 bases and the J gene lost 13 bases, with 12 bases spanning the gap. In DNA form, the CDR3 reads TGTGCCAGCAGTTTATCCGGCGCGCGAGGCACCTTC. As protein: CASSLSGARGTF.

J is TRBJ1-2 and V is TRBV3-1, with 10 bases matching TRBD1. The germline V gene encodes CDR1 LGHDT and CDR2 YNNKEL (reference sequence). The V segment lost 3 bases and the J segment 0 bases; nucleotides outside the gene matches: 1. The length of the CDR3 is 15 residues. The CDR3 is CASSQGTGANYGYTF. In nucleotides, the CDR3 is TGTGCCAGCAGCCAGGGGACAGGGGCTAACTATGGCTACACCTTC.

V is TRBV6-1 and J is TRBJ2-1; 7 bases are shared with TRBD1. The V gene's germline CDR1 is MNHNS and CDR2 SASEGT. Trimming removed 2 bases from V and 8 bases from J; junction bases left unmatched: 9. There are 15 residues in the CDR3. The CDR3 nucleotides are TGTGCCAGCAGTGAATCAGGGGGTTCTCGCCATGAGCAGTTCTTC. Translated: CASSESGGSRHEQFF.

This chain joins TRBV7-2 and TRBJ1-5, with D perhaps TRBD1 (6 bases). The CDR3 contains 14 residues. Trimming shortened V by 5 bases and J by 3 bases, and 11 bases separated the two germline ends. CDR1 and CDR2 from the germline V gene are SGHTA and FQGNSA. Written as DNA, the CDR3 is TGTGCCAGCAGCCCCCAGGGGATCAATCAGCCCCAGCATTTT. It yields the protein CASSPQGINQPQHF.